This note documents a single TCR beta chain sequence. This clone's antigen is unknown. Per-nucleotide qualities are absent, and no much larger clonotype sits a single base away. This sample is drawn from a study of blood T cell repertoires in COVID-19 (dated by TCRdb to 2018 to 2020). Some background on the complete study: The collaborator samples originated in the United States, Italy and Spain and spanned the acute and convalescent phases of COVID-19. The dataset comprised deeply sampled blood TCRbeta repertoires from subjects exposed to, actively infected with, or recovered from COVID-19. Where HLA class I and class II types were available, the types were taken from metadata supplied by the sample provider, not from assay-based typing. Sample metadata almost always included a de-identified subject ID, COVID-19 status, age in years and sex. A freely available public database, intended as a resource for researchers studying the immune response to SARS-CoV-2, is where the repertoires were released. Samples came from the ongoing ImmuneRACE study (first 160 participants) plus 1,254 subjects from 6 global collaborators. The prospective study material was composed of cDNA or gDNA derived from T cells, B-cell-depleted T cells, or PBMCs.

TCRbeta CDR3 regions were amplified from genomic DNA using the immunoSEQ Assay, a bias-controlled multiplex PCR. Processing in the source paper ran as follows. Nucleated cell counts per sample were estimated from amplification of reference gene primers within the assay. To quantify the absolute abundance of each unique TCRbeta CDR3 rearrangement, sequence reads were collapsed and filtered. For each sample, productive Simpson clonality was calculated as the square root of Simpson's diversity index across productive rearrangements. The source is immuneACCESS, and TCRdb retained only in-frame sequences with V and J called. Part of the clones is not carried over; for the studies checked, unresolved V genes explain less than half of this, and the remainder is unexplained. V and J calls and clone size follow that table, whereas D and trimming were derived from the DNA. For this sample there are around 230,000 clones; about 84% appear just once. The ten largest clonotypes hold roughly 7.9% of the sample.

Cut back by 0 bases and 7 bases, the V and J ends lie 15 bases apart. The germline V gene yields MNHNS for CDR1 and SASEGT for CDR2. The CDR3 spans 15 residues, from the cysteine through the phenylalanine. The sequence is cut down to CDR3 DNA, 45 bases in frame from base 1. On the study overall, not on this receptor specifically: The amount of clinical and demographic metadata varied by source and participant and was provided uncurated.

The collaborating institutions used their own protocols to collect whole blood in K2EDTA tubes. For TCRbeta analysis, collaborators shipped samples as frozen whole blood, isolated PBMCs, or DNA extracted from either of those sample types. This receptor was taken from a woman older than 75 with acute or convalescent COVID-19. This chain is built from TRBV6-1 and TRBJ1-2; TRBD1 is a weak D gene call, 5 bases matching. Material for sequencing was peripheral blood. The nucleotide sequence reads TGTGCCAGCAGTGAAGCAGTAGGGGACGGGGGTGGCTACACCTTC. Translated, this is CASSEAVGDGGGYTF.